The TCR beta chain described here comes from a study of CD8+ T cells in alopecia areata. Reverse transcription of extracted RNA yielded cDNA, which provided the sequencing template. Clones were read by immunoSEQ multiplex PCR, and TCRdb kept only the in-frame ones, dropping some. The table has 200,000 or so clones, nearly 60% seen once. Treatment: oral pan-JAK inhibitor, 5-10 mg twice daily. The study team obtained lesional scalp punch biopsies and peripheral blood from alopecia areata patients. The clonotype originates from a human donor with alopecia areata. The source material was CD4+ T cells sorted from blood, sampled at week 24, from a patient treated with tofacitinib.

The CDR3 DNA sequence: TGTGCCAGCAGTACCCGTGGTGTAGGGAGAGAGACCCAGTACTTC. Translating it yields CASSTRGVGRETQYF. The chain joins TRBV27 to TRBJ2-5; a weak D match, TRBD2 (5 bases). V shed 5 bases and J shed 4 bases, with 17 bases lying between them. CDR3 length: 15 residues. Germline CDR1 MNHEY, CDR2 SMNVEV (reference sequence).